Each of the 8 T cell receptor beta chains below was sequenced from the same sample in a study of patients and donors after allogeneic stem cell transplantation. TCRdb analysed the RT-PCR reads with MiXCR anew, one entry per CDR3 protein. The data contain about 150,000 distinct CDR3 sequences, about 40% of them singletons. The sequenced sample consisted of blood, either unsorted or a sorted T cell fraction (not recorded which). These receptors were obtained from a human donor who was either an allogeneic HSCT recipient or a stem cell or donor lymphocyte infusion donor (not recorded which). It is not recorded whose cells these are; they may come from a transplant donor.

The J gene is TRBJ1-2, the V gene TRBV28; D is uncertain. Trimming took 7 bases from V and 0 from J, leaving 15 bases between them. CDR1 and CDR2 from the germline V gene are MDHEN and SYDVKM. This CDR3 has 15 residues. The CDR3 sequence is CASTLTALANYGYTF. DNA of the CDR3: TGTGCCAGCACCCTAACAGCTTTAGCTAACTATGGCTACACCTTC.

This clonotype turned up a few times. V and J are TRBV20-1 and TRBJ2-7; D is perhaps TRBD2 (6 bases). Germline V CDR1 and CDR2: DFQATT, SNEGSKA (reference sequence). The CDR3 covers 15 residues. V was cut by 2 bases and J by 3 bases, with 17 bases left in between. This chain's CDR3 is CSARPNLRGVYEQYF. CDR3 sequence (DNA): TGCAGTGCTAGACCCAATCTGCGGGGAGTCTACGAGCAGTACTTC.

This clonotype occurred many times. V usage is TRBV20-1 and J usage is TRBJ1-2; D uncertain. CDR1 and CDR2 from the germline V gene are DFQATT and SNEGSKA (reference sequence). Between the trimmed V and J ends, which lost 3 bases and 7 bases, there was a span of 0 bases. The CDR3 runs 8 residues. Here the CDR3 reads CSASGYTF. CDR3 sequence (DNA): TGCAGTGCTAGTGGCTACACCTTC.

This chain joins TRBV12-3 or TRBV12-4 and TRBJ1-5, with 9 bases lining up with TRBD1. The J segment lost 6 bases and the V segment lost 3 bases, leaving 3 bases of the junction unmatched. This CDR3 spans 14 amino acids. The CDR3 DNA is TGTGCCAGCAGTTTTCGGGACAGGGCTCAGCCCCAGCATTTT. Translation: CASSFRDRAQPQHF.

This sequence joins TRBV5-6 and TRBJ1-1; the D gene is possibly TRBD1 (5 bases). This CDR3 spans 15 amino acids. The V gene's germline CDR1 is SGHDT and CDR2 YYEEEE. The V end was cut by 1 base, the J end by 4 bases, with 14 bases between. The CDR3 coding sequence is TGTGCCAGCAGCTTGTATGGCCAGGGCCGCACTGAAGCTTTCTTT. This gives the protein CASSLYGQGRTEAFF.

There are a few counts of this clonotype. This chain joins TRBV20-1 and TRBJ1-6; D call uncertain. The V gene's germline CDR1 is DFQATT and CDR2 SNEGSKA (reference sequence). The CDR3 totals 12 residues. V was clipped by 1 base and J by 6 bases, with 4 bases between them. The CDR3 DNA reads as TGCAGTGCTAGAGGCCTTAATTCACCCCTCCACTTT. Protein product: CSARGLNSPLHF.

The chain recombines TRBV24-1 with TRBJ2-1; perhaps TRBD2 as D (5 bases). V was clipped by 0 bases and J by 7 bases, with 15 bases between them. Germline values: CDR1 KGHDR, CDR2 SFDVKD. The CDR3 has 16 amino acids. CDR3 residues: CATSDLGQAGLNEQFF. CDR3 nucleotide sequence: TGTGCCACCAGTGATTTGGGGCAGGCGGGTTTGAATGAGCAGTTCTTC.

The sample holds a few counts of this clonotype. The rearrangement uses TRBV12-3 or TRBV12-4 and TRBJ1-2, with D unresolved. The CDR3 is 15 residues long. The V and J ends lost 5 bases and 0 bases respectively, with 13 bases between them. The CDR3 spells CASSPRGVPNYGYTF. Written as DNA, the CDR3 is TGTGCCAGCAGTCCCCGTGGGGTTCCTAACTATGGCTACACCTTC.